Listed here are 20 T cell receptor beta chains from one sample, sequenced in a study of cytomegalovirus exposure and HLA in healthy donors. Primers for the PCR totalled 60 Vbeta and 13 Jbeta. The assay was immunoSEQ multiplex PCR, and TCRdb's table has in-frame clones only and misses some. The sample holds 150,000 to 200,000 clones, roughly 80% seen once. Sequencing input: PBMCs. These TCRs come from a man in his late teens or twenties in good health and CMV-seropositive.

The table lists this clone with a few counts. The gene calls are TRBV9 and TRBJ2-1; possibly TRBD1 for D (6 bases). Looked up from germline, CDR1 is SGDLS and CDR2 is YYNGEE. The V and J ends lost 0 bases and 4 bases respectively, with 11 bases between them. CDR3 length: 15 residues. CDR3 coding DNA: TGTGCCAGCAGCGTAGGGGCAGGGGCTTACAATGAGCAGTTCTTC. Protein: CASSVGAGAYNEQFF. The entire variable domain, with the rest obtained from reference TRBV9 and TRBJ2-1, is as follows: DSGVTQTPKHLITATGQRVTLRCSPRSGDLSVYWYQQSLDQGLQFLIQYYNGEERAKGNILERFSAQQFPDLHSELNLSSLELGDSALYFCASSVGAGAYNEQFFGPGTRLTVL.

Only a few counts were recorded for this clone. The chain carries TRBV29-1 and TRBJ2-1, with 10 bases that match TRBD2. The germline gives CDR1 SQVTM, CDR2 ANQGSEA. V shed 6 bases and J 2 bases; nucleotides not matched to a gene: 4. The CDR3 length is 14 residues. The CDR3 DNA sequence: TGCAGCGTCGCCGGACTAGCGGCCTACAATGAGCAGTTCTTC. Protein: CSVAGLAAYNEQFF.

This chain uses TRBV10-2 with TRBJ2-5, with unresolved D. The J call is uncertain, as TRBJ2-7 better fits the DNA end. CDR3 length: 12 residues. Germline V gene lookup returns CDR1 WSHSY and CDR2 SAAADI. CDR3 coding DNA: TGCGCCAGCGAGGTCTCAGCCTACGAGCAGTACTTC. As protein: CASEVSAYEQYF.

This chain joins TRBV7-4 and TRBJ1-5, with 8 bases identical to TRBD1. Germline loops: CDR1 SGHVT, CDR2 SQSDAQ. The J segment lost 6 bases and the V segment lost 5 bases, leaving 21 bases of the junction unmatched. This CDR3 contains 19 residues. In nucleotides, the CDR3 is TGTGCCAGCAGCCCCGCGCCTCCACTGGACAGGGTGAGGAGTCAGCCCCAGCATTTT. It encodes CASSPAPPLDRVRSQPQHF.

This chain joins TRBV5-6 and TRBJ1-5; D perhaps matches TRBD1 (6 bases). CDR3 length: 14 amino acids. Trimming removed 0 bases at V and 6 bases at J, with 10 bases between. The V gene's germline CDR1 is SGHDT and CDR2 YYEEEE. Written as DNA, the CDR3 is TGTGCCAGCAGCTTGGCAGGGGTAGGTCAGCCCCAGCATTTT. This translates into CASSLAGVGQPQHF.

The CDR3 loop reads CASSVGSSSGELFF. CDR3 nucleotide sequence: TGTGCCAGCAGCGTAGGGTCTAGCTCTGGGGAGCTGTTTTTT. The chain uses TRBV9 and TRBJ2-2; a weak D match, TRBD2 (5 bases). The germline gives CDR1 SGDLS, CDR2 YYNGEE. V lost 0 bases and J lost 8, with 11 bases in between. This CDR3 has 14 residues.

The chain combines TRBV6-6 with TRBJ2-7; 7 positions match TRBD1. V was pared by 4 bases and J by 7 bases, with 13 bases of the junction left unmatched. The CDR3 runs 15 residues. CDR1 and CDR2 (germline): MNHNY, SVGAGI (reference sequence). CDR3 loop: CASSSGQRSFGEQYF. The CDR3 DNA sequence: TGTGCCAGCAGTTCGGGACAGAGGTCTTTTGGGGAGCAGTACTTC.

The chain employs TRBV6-1 and TRBJ2-5, with 10 bases matching TRBD2. CDR3 length equals 20 residues. The ends lost 4 bases at V and 1 base at J; junction bases unmatched: 18. Germline V gives CDR1 MNHNS, CDR2 SASEGT. The CDR3 sequence is CASSGRLVLAGAFLQETQYF. CDR3 in DNA: TGTGCCAGCAGTGGGCGGTTGGTCCTAGCGGGAGCGTTCCTCCAAGAGACCCAGTACTTC.

V gene TRBV6-1 combines with J gene TRBJ2-7, with TRBD1 identical over 7 bases. The germline V gene has CDR1 MNHNS and CDR2 SASEGT. V lost 6 bases and J lost 1; bases outside the gene matches: 6. This CDR3 has 14 amino acids. CDR3 sequence: CASRQTGKSYEQYF. The CDR3 DNA is TGTGCCAGCAGACAGACAGGGAAATCCTACGAGCAGTACTTC.

The CDR3 DNA reads as TGTGCCAGCAGCCGGTCTGTAGAGGGGAGGGAGACCCAGTACTTC. It is translated as CASSRSVEGRETQYF. This sequence joins TRBV11-3 and TRBJ2-5, with D perhaps matching TRBD2 (6 bases). The CDR3 length is 15 residues. The germline V gene has CDR1 SGHNT and CDR2 YENEEA. Trimming left V 5 bases short and J 5 bases short, with 18 bases between.

In this sample, this clone turned up once. The chain carries TRBV19 and TRBJ2-1; TRBD2 matches at 7 bases. Germline assignment: CDR1 LNHDA and CDR2 SQIVND (reference sequence). This CDR3 is 15 amino acids long. The V segment lost 1 base and the J segment 4 bases; nucleotides outside the gene matches: 4. The CDR3 region is CASSIGGSGYNEQFF. DNA for the CDR3: TGTGCCAGTAGTATAGGCGGGAGTGGGTACAATGAGCAGTTCTTC.

This chain joins TRBV30 and TRBJ2-3; tentatively, D is TRBD2 (6 bases). Germline V CDR1 and CDR2: GTSNPN, SVGIG (reference sequence). This CDR3 region has 15 residues. Trimming shortened V by 2 bases and J by 0 bases, and 12 bases separated the two germline ends. This chain's CDR3 is CAWSNSGLSTDTQYF. Here the CDR3 DNA reads TGTGCCTGGAGTAACAGCGGGCTTAGCACAGATACGCAGTATTTT.

The chain recombines TRBV28 with TRBJ2-2; unclear D gene. Per germline, CDR1 MDHEN and CDR2 SYDVKM. This CDR3 has 12 residues. V was pared by 10 bases and J by 4 bases, with 10 bases between. The CDR3 spells CATLRGTGELFF. The CDR3, as DNA: TGTGCCACCCTTCGCGGCACCGGGGAGCTGTTTTTT.

CDR3: CASSTGWASGKDTQYF. The CDR3 bases are TGTGCCAGTAGTACCGGGTGGGCTAGCGGGAAGGATACGCAGTATTTT. The rearrangement uses TRBV19 and TRBJ2-3, with 9 bases lining up with TRBD2. Per germline, CDR1 LNHDA and CDR2 SQIVND (reference sequence). This CDR3 region has 16 residues. After removal of 4 bases from V and 6 bases from J, the junction contained 11 bases not matched to a gene.

The chain recombines TRBV19 with TRBJ1-1; 8 nucleotides line up with TRBD1. V shed 5 bases, J shed 7 bases, and the junction held 6 bases outside the gene matches. The CDR3 has 13 residues. CDR1 and CDR2 from the germline V gene are LNHDA and SQIVND (reference sequence). The CDR3 nucleotides are TGTGCCAGTAGTCGACAGGGGACTAATGAAGCTTTCTTT. This encodes CASSRQGTNEAFF. Based on the CDR3 plus reference TRBV19 and TRBJ1-1, the full variable domain is DGGITQSPKYLFRKEGQNVTLSCEQNLNHDAMYWYRQDPGQGLRLIYYSQIVNDFQKGDIAEGYSVSREKKESFPLTVTSAQKNPTAFYLCASSRQGTNEAFFGQGTRLTVV.

The rearrangement links TRBV27 to TRBJ2-5; 11 bases match TRBD2. The trim removed 4 bases at V and 5 bases at J, leaving 12 bases unmatched. This CDR3 region has 17 residues. From germline, CDR1 is MNHEY and CDR2 SMNVEV (reference sequence). This CDR3 reads CASSSYSGRVIVETQYF. Here the CDR3 DNA reads TGTGCCAGCAGTTCATATAGCGGGAGGGTAATAGTGGAGACCCAGTACTTC.

The chain combines TRBV7-9 with TRBJ2-7; maybe TRBD2 (5 bases). Germline V gene sequence: CDR1 SEHNR, CDR2 FQNEAQ (reference sequence). The CDR3 runs 15 residues. Trimming removed 4 bases from V and 2 bases from J, with 15 bases in between. This CDR3 reads CASSSPDWKAYEQYF. The CDR3 DNA reads TGTGCCAGCAGCTCGCCGGACTGGAAAGCCTACGAGCAGTACTTC.

This clone was counted once. The genes are TRBV7-2 and TRBJ2-1; D might be TRBD2 (6 bases). Trimming stripped 2 bases from V and 3 bases from J, with 17 bases between. There are 17 residues in the CDR3. Germline CDR1 reads SGHTA; CDR2 reads FQGNSA. CDR3 DNA sequence: TGTGCCAGCAGCTTACCTGGGGTAGCGGAGATCTACAATGAGCAGTTCTTC. Translated, it gives CASSLPGVAEIYNEQFF.

The rearrangement joins TRBV28 to TRBJ1-5; TRBD1 is a possible D gene (5 bases). V lost 5 bases to trimming and J lost 6 bases, with 11 bases between them. The CDR3 extends over 13 amino acids. In germline, CDR1 is MDHEN, CDR2 SYDVKM. This chain's CDR3 is CASSNQGSQPQHF. The CDR3 DNA reads TGTGCCAGCAGTAACCAGGGAAGTCAGCCCCAGCATTTT.

This clone was recorded only once. The J gene is TRBJ2-7, the V gene TRBV28; 11 nucleotides align to TRBD1. This CDR3 has 14 amino acids. The germline CDR1 and CDR2 sequences are MDHEN and SYDVKM. With 8 bases clipped from V and 2 bases from J, the junction kept 5 bases outside the gene matches. The CDR3, as DNA: TGTGCCAGCCGGACAGGGGGCGCCCCCTACGAGCAGTACTTC. Encoded protein: CASRTGGAPYEQYF.